This T cell receptor beta chain was retrieved from a study of Ad26.COV2.S vaccination and SARS-CoV-2 variants. Study-level information: Trial arm assignment for the donor was COV1001 Ad26.COV2.S. Once, or twice with 56 days between doses, Ad26.COV2.S was given intramuscularly.

Data came from immunoSEQ multiplex PCR; TCRdb stores just in-frame clones and leaves some out. This repertoire shows about 440,000 clones, roughly 88% found once; its top ten account for about 4.5%. Stated treatment: some 20 received Ad26.COV2.S at low or high dose, single or two shots; several received placebo; per-sample allocation not given. Day 63 after the first vaccine or placebo injection was the time point for sampling. Worth noting for this clone: A read error may produce the germline difference seen at one junction end.

Germline CDR1 SGHAT, CDR2 FQNNGV. The CDR3 has 15 residues. Sequencing used peripheral blood, obtained in a trial of Ad26.COV2.S vaccine versus placebo. This TCR was recovered from a person aged 18 to 65 who received the Ad26.COV2.S COVID-19 vaccine or a placebo. The chain is built from TRBV11-2 and TRBJ2-5; 9 bases agree with TRBD1. DNA of the CDR3: TGTGCCAGCAGCGGGGGGGACAGGGTGGTAGAGGCCCAGTACTTC. Residues: CASSGGDRVVEAQYF. Drawing the rest from reference TRBV11-2 and TRBJ2-5, the complete variable domain is EAGVAQSPRYKIIEKRQSVAFWCNPISGHATLYWYQQILGQGPKLLIQFQNNGVVDDSQLPKDRFSAERLKGVDSTLKIQPAKLEDSAVYLCASSGGDRVVEAQYFGPGTRLLVL.